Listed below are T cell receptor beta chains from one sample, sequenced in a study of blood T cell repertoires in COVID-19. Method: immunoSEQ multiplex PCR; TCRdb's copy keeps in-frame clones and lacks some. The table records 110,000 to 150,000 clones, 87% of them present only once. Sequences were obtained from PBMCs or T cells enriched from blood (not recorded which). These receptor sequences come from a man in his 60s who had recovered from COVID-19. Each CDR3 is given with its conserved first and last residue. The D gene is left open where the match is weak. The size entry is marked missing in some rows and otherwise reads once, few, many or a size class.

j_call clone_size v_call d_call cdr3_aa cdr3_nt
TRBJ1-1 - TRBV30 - CAWNRVNMNTEAFF TGTGCCTGGAACCGGGTAAACATGAACACTGAAGCTTTCTTT
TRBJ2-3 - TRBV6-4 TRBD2 CASSEGSSGPTDTQYF TGTGCCAGCAGTGAGGGTTCTAGCGGCCCCACAGATACGCAGTATTTT
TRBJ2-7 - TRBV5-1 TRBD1 CASSVDGQGFDEQYF TGCGCCAGCAGCGTAGATGGACAGGGGTTCGACGAGCAGTACTTC
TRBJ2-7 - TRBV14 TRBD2 CASSQDLGTTNF TGTGCCAGCAGCCAAGATTTGGGGACTACAAACTTC
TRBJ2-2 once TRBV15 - CATSSGVNLGPGELFF TGTGCCACCAGCAGTGGGGTCAATTTGGGGCCCGGGGAGCTGTTTTTT
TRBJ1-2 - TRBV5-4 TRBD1 CASSPPGQGISPYTF TGTGCCAGCAGCCCGCCGGGACAGGGGATTTCCCCCTACACCTTC
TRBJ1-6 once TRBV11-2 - CASSHATGPKSPLHF TGTGCCAGCAGCCACGCCACGGGTCCCAAGTCACCCCTCCACTTT
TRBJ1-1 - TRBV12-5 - CASGPGVTGTEAFF TGTGCTAGTGGCCCCGGGGTTACCGGCACTGAAGCTTTCTTT
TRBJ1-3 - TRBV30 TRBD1 CAWSRDRVAGNTIYF TGTGCCTGGAGCCGGGACAGGGTCGCTGGAAACACCATATATTTT
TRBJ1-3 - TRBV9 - CASSPAGVGNTIYF TGTGCCAGCAGCCCCGCGGGCGTTGGAAACACCATATATTTT
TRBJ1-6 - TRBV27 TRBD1 CASRLRTGVDNSPLHF TGTGCCAGCAGACTTAGAACAGGGGTGGATAATTCACCCCTCCACTTT
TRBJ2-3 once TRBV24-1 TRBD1 CATSPSDRGTDTQYF TGTGCCACCAGTCCTTCGGACAGGGGCACAGATACGCAGTATTTT
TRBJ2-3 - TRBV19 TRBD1 CASSARTGGTQYF TGTGCCAGTAGTGCCCGGACAGGGGGTACGCAGTATTTT
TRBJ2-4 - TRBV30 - CAWSGPNRFLAKNIQYF TGTGCCTGGAGTGGACCTAACAGGTTTCTAGCCAAAAACATTCAGTACTTC
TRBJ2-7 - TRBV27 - CASTPAGFPYEQYF TGTGCCAGCACCCCGGCAGGGTTCCCCTACGAGCAGTACTTC
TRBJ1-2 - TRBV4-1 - CASSQDAGLDYGYTF TGCGCCAGCAGCCAAGATGCGGGGTTGGACTATGGCTACACCTTC
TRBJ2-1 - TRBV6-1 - CASSEGTRGNEQFF TGTGCCAGCAGTGAGGGGACCCGGGGGAATGAGCAGTTCTTC
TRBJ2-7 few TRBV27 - CASRPRDTSYEQYF TGTGCCAGCAGGCCCCGGGACACCTCCTACGAGCAGTACTTC
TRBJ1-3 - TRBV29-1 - CSASRSSGNTIYF TGCAGCGCCTCAAGGAGCTCTGGAAACACCATATATTTT
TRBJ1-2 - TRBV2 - CASSEGRAGYTF TGTGCCAGCAGTGAAGGGCGGGCTGGCTACACCTTC
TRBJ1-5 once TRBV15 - CATGRGQGAQPQHF TGTGCCACAGGTCGGGGACAAGGTGCCCAGCCCCAGCATTTT
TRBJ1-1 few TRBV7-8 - CASSFSGNTEAFF TGTGCCAGCAGCTTCTCGGGGAACACTGAAGCTTTCTTT
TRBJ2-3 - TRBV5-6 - CASSLATDTQYF TGTGCCAGCAGCTTGGCGACAGATACGCAGTATTTT
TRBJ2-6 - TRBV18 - CASSLMVELSGANVLTF TGTGCCAGCTCACTAATGGTCGAACTCTCTGGGGCCAACGTCCTGACTTTC
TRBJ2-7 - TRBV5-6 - CASSLTRSSYEQYF TGTGCCAGCAGCTTGACACGCAGCTCCTACGAGCAGTACTTC
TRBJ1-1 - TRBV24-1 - CATSDTRHGNTEAFF TGTGCCACCAGTGATACCAGGCACGGGAACACTGAAGCTTTCTTT
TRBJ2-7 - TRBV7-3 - CASSPTSLPGYEQYF TGTGCCAGCAGCCCAACTAGCTTACCGGGCTACGAGCAGTACTTC
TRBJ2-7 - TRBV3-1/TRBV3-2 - CASSQDRSRRGSSYEQYF TGTGCCAGCAGCCAAGATCGATCCCGCAGGGGCAGCTCCTACGAGCAGTACTTC
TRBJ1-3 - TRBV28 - CASSFGEVPGNTIYF TGTGCCAGCAGTTTCGGGGAGGTCCCTGGAAACACCATATATTTT
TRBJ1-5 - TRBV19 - CASSIPTPFGPEGQPQHF TGTGCCAGTAGTATTCCCACCCCCTTCGGGCCAGAGGGACAGCCCCAGCATTTT
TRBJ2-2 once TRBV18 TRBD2 CASSNELAGVPGELFF TGTGCCAGCTCAAACGAACTAGCGGGAGTCCCCGGGGAGCTGTTTTTT
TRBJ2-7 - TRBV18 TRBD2 CASSPPSGRGDEQYF TGTGCCAGCTCACCACCAAGCGGGAGAGGCGACGAGCAGTACTTC
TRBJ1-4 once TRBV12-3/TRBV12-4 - CASSPRGGEKLFF TGTGCCAGCAGTCCTCGGGGTGGCGAAAAACTGTTTTTT
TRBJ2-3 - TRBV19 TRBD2 CASTDGRPTTDTQYF TGTGCCAGTACGGACGGGAGGCCTACCACAGATACGCAGTATTTT
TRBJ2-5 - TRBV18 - CASSPNYQETQYF TGTGCCAGCTCACCTAATTACCAAGAGACCCAGTACTTC
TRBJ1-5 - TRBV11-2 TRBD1 CASSLTGTGNQPQHF TGTGCCAGCAGCCTCACCGGGACAGGGAATCAGCCCCAGCATTTT
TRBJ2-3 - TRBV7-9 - CASSLAGRTDTQYF TGTGCCAGCAGCTTAGCAGGGAGAACAGATACGCAGTATTTT
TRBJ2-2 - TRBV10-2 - CASRRDLNTGELFF TGCGCCAGCAGACGGGATTTGAACACCGGGGAGCTGTTTTTT
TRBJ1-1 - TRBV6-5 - CASSHTCDGCEAFF TGTGCCAGCAGTCACACGTGTGACGGGTGTGAAGCTTTCTTT
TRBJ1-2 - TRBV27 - CASSSPGTHVYGYTF TGTGCCAGCAGTTCCCCCGGGACACACGTCTATGGCTACACCTTC
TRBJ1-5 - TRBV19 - CASSTQGNGNQPQHF TGTGCCAGTAGTACCCAGGGAAACGGCAATCAGCCCCAGCATTTT
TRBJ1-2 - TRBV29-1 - CSVGMGRGNGYTF TGCAGCGTTGGTATGGGGAGGGGAAATGGCTACACCTTC
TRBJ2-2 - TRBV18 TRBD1 CASSAQGSATGELFF TGTGCCAGCTCAGCACAGGGGTCGGCCACCGGGGAGCTGTTTTTT